These T cell receptor beta chains were read from a single sample in a study of follicular helper T cells after annual influenza vaccination. Only in-frame clones appear in the TCRdb table, and some are missing; sequencing was by immunoSEQ multiplex PCR. The sample lists nearly 9,000 clones; 83% were seen once. The sequenced sample was CXCR5+ CD38- circulating T follicular helper cells from blood, obtained 7 days after influenza vaccination. The receptors were gathered from an adult who received the influenza vaccine. Both conserved end residues are part of each CDR3. D genes are given only for firm matches. A clone size is listed for some rows: how often the clone was seen (once, few, many), or a class if it is expanded.

j_call v_call clone_size d_call cdr3_aa cdr3_nt
TRBJ2-2 TRBV6-6 few . CASSYSNRNTGELFF TGTGCCAGCAGTTACTCCAACAGGAACACCGGGGAGCTGTTTTTT
TRBJ2-3 TRBV9 . TRBD1 CASSVGDRGGTDTQYF TGTGCCAGCAGCGTGGGAGACAGGGGAGGTACAGATACGCAGTATTTT
TRBJ1-1 TRBV5-3 . TRBD1 CARSLLNQGVTEAFF TGTGCCAGAAGCTTGTTGAATCAGGGGGTGACTGAAGCTTTCTTT
TRBJ2-5 TRBV7-9 . . CASSLGDQETQYF TGTGCCAGCAGCTTAGGGGACCAAGAGACCCAGTACTTC
TRBJ1-4 TRBV6-5 . . CASSYEADNEKLFF TGTGCCAGCAGTTACGAGGCAGATAATGAAAAACTGTTTTTT
TRBJ1-2 TRBV6-1 . . CASRDGRADGYTF TGTGCCAGCAGAGATGGCCGCGCGGACGGCTACACCTTC
TRBJ2-1 TRBV11-2 . . CASSLRPGGHEQFF TGTGCCAGCAGCTTAAGGCCAGGGGGGCATGAGCAGTTCTTC
TRBJ2-3 TRBV9 . . CASSTRYERTDTQYF TGTGCCAGCAGCACTCGATACGAAAGGACAGATACGCAGTATTTT
TRBJ1-2 TRBV5-1 . TRBD1 CASSWTGTGASNGYTF TGCGCCAGCAGCTGGACCGGGACAGGGGCTTCGAATGGCTACACCTTC
TRBJ2-7 TRBV27 . . CASSLSMGSPYEQYF TGTGCCAGCAGTTTATCGATGGGCAGTCCCTACGAGCAGTACTTC
TRBJ1-2 TRBV29-1 . . CSVEFQGPYGYTF TGCAGCGTTGAGTTCCAGGGTCCCTATGGCTACACCTTC
TRBJ1-5 TRBV27 . . CASSWDPNQPQHF TGTGCCAGCAGTTGGGATCCCAATCAGCCCCAGCATTTT
TRBJ1-1 TRBV5-1 . . CASSLNSMNTEAFF TGCGCCAGCAGCTTAAACAGCATGAACACTGAAGCTTTCTTT
TRBJ1-5 TRBV19 . TRBD1 CASSIQGENQPQHF TGTGCCAGTAGTATACAGGGGGAAAATCAGCCCCAGCATTTT
TRBJ2-5 TRBV19 . . CASSTYSGQGRRETQYF TGTGCCAGTAGTACCTATAGCGGCCAGGGGCGTCGGGAGACCCAGTACTTC
TRBJ1-5 TRBV5-1 . . CASSLGQPNQPQHF TGCGCCAGCAGCTTGGGCCAGCCGAATCAGCCCCAGCATTTT
TRBJ1-3 TRBV18 few TRBD1 CASSPQGTAGNTIYF TGTGCCAGCTCACCCCAAGGGACAGCTGGAAACACCATATATTTT
TRBJ1-1 TRBV5-1 . . CASRGSMNAEAFF TGCGCCAGCAGGGGGAGCATGAACGCTGAAGCTTTCTTT
TRBJ1-5 TRBV6-6 . . CASSDTTNQPQHF TGTGCCAGCAGTGATACGACGAATCAGCCCCAGCATTTT
TRBJ2-2 TRBV4-1 . TRBD2 CASSRGLLANTGELFF TGCGCCAGCAGCCGGGGACTACTCGCGAACACCGGGGAGCTGTTTTTT
TRBJ2-5 TRBV2 . . CASSVGGGGETQYF TGTGCCAGCAGTGTTGGAGGGGGCGGTGAGACCCAGTACTTC
TRBJ1-4 TRBV15 . . CATSRSLPGFTNEKLFF TGTGCCACCAGCAGAAGCCTTCCGGGCTTTACTAATGAAAAACTGTTTTTT
TRBJ2-1 TRBV4-2 . . CASSQRLYSNEQFF TGTGCCAGCAGCCAAAGACTCTACAGCAATGAGCAGTTCTTC
TRBJ1-4 TRBV5-8 . . CASSPFGGETNEKLFF TGTGCCAGCAGCCCCTTTGGAGGGGAGACTAATGAAAAACTGTTTTTT
TRBJ1-6 TRBV6-5 once . CASSLDSGPNSPLHF TGTGCCAGCAGTTTGGACAGCGGCCCTAATTCACCCCTCCACTTT
TRBJ1-2 TRBV7-2 . . CASSLGGRFYGYTF TGTGCCAGCAGCTTAGGAGGGCGTTTCTATGGCTACACCTTC
TRBJ2-3 TRBV20-1 . . CSARTGSTQYF TGCAGTGCTAGAACAGGTTCGACGCAGTATTTT
TRBJ2-5 TRBV4-2 . . CASSQVSGNQETQYF TGTGCCAGCAGCCAAGTCTCAGGGAACCAAGAGACCCAGTACTTC
TRBJ2-7 TRBV19 . . CASSNGPGFDYEQYF TGTGCCAGTAGTAATGGGCCCGGATTCGACTACGAGCAGTACTTC
TRBJ1-1 TRBV30 . . CAWKGDGKNTEAFF TGTGCCTGGAAGGGGGACGGAAAGAACACTGAAGCTTTCTTT
TRBJ2-1 TRBV7-2 . TRBD2 CASSPAGTSGGKGQFF TGTGCCAGCAGCCCCGCCGGGACTAGCGGGGGTAAGGGGCAGTTCTTC
TRBJ1-1 TRBV6-1 . TRBD1 CASTRDRGTAEAFF TGTGCCAGCACCAGGGACAGGGGAACGGCTGAAGCTTTCTTT
TRBJ1-1 TRBV19 . . CASSVQRNTEAFF TGTGCCAGTAGCGTCCAGAGAAACACTGAAGCTTTCTTT
TRBJ1-2 TRBV14 . TRBD1 CASSQEQGAYGYTF TGTGCCAGCAGCCAAGAACAGGGGGCCTATGGCTACACCTTC
TRBJ2-2 TRBV5-1 . . CASSLGVSGELFF TGCGCCAGCAGCTTGGGGGTGAGCGGGGAGCTGTTTTTT
TRBJ1-4 TRBV7-2 . . CASSLEGHSLFF TGTGCCAGCAGCTTAGAGGGACACAGCCTGTTTTTT
TRBJ1-2 TRBV30 . . CAWNDRHGYTF TGTGCCTGGAATGACAGGCATGGCTACACCTTC
TRBJ1-5 TRBV7-2 . TRBD1 CASSLDRGRNQPQHF TGTGCCAGCAGCTTAGACAGGGGCCGGAATCAGCCCCAGCATTTT
TRBJ1-5 TRBV19 . TRBD1 CASSVNRGGDQPQHF TGTGCCAGTAGTGTTAACAGGGGAGGGGATCAGCCCCAGCATTTT
TRBJ2-5 TRBV4-3 . TRBD1 CASSARTGLDGTQYF TGCGCCAGCAGCGCTCGGACAGGGTTGGACGGGACCCAGTACTTC
TRBJ1-3 TRBV7-2 . . CASSPRVHSGNTIYF TGTGCCAGCAGCCCCCGTGTGCATAGCGGAAACACCATATATTTT
TRBJ1-3 TRBV10-3 . . CAISESYYSGNTIYF TGTGCCATCAGTGAGTCCTATTACTCTGGAAACACCATATATTTT
TRBJ2-6 TRBV4-2 . . CASSQLGASGANVLTF TGTGCCAGCAGCCAGCTAGGGGCCTCTGGGGCCAACGTCCTGACTTTC
TRBJ2-5 TRBV5-4 . . CASGIGPQETQYF TGTGCCAGCGGAATAGGCCCCCAAGAGACCCAGTACTTC
TRBJ2-7 TRBV6-5 . . CASTRAGEQYF TGTGCCAGCACGAGGGCGGGAGAGCAGTACTTC
TRBJ2-1 TRBV11-3 . . CASSLGGGGPYNEQFF TGTGCCAGCAGCTTAGGAGGCGGGGGCCCCTACAATGAGCAGTTCTTC
TRBJ1-2 TRBV9 . . CASSVDGGNYGYTF TGTGCCAGCAGCGTAGATGGGGGGAACTATGGCTACACCTTC
TRBJ2-7 TRBV7-8 few . CASSLEFRYEQYF TGTGCCAGCAGCTTGGAGTTCCGGTACGAGCAGTACTTC
TRBJ2-7 TRBV19 few . CASSTARGAYEQYF TGTGCCAGTAGTACGGCAAGGGGAGCCTACGAGCAGTACTTC
TRBJ1-1 TRBV5-8 once . CASSLRGGTEAFF TGTGCCAGCAGCTTGAGGGGGGGCACTGAAGCTTTCTTT
TRBJ2-1 TRBV2 . . CASSESEGGNEQFF TGTGCCAGCAGTGAAAGTGAAGGTGGCAATGAGCAGTTCTTC
TRBJ2-3 TRBV6-4 . . CASSDSTGMGTDTQYF TGTGCCAGCAGTGACTCGACCGGCATGGGCACAGATACGCAGTATTTT